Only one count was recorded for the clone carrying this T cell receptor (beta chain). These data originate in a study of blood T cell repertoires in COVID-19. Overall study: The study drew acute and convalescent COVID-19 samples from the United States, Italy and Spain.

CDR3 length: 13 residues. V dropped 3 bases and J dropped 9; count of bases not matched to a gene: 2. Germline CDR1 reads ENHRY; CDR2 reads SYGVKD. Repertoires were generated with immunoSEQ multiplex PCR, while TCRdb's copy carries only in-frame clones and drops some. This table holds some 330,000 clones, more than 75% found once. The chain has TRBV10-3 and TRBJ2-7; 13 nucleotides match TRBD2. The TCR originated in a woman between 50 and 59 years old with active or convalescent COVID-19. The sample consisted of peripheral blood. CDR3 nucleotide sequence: TGTGCCATCAGTGATGGGACTAGCGGGATGCAGTACTTC. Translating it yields CAISDGTSGMQYF.